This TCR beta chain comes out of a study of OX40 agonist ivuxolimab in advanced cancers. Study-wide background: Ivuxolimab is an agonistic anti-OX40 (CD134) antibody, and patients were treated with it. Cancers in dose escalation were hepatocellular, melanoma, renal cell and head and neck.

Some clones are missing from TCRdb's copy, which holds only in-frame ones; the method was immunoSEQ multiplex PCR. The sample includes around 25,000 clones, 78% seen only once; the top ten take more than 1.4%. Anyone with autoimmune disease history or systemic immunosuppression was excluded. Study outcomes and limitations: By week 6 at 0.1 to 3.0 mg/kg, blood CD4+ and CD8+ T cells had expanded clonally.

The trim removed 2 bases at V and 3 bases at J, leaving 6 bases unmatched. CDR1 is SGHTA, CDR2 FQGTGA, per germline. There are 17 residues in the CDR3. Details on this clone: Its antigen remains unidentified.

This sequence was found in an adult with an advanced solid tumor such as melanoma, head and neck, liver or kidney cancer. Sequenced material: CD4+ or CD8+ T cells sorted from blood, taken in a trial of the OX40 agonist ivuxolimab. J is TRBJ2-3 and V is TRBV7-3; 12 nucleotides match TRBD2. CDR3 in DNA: TGTGCCAGCAGCTTACTAGCGGGAGGGGGGGCAACAGATACGCAGTATTTT. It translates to CASSLLAGGGATDTQYF.